The 19 T cell receptor beta chains below all came from one sample that was sequenced in a study of T cells in Graves' hyperthyroidism and ophthalmopathy. TCR beta CDR3 sequences were amplified from RNA transcripts. During a first-round RT-PCR of the TCR CDR3, the HTBI primer set was used. Each CDR3 protein is one row after TCRdb ran MiXCR on the multiplex PCR reads. The repertoire holds approximately 690,000 distinct CDR3 sequences, with more than 20% as singletons. Sequencing was carried out using blood. Receptor source: a man aged 30-40 years with Graves' ophthalmopathy.

V and J are TRBV28 and TRBJ1-5; D unclear. CDR3 length equals 13 residues. CDR1 MDHEN and CDR2 SYDVKM come from the germline V gene. V was cut by 3 bases and J by 5 bases, with 8 bases left in between. CDR3 sequence: CASSFQVYQPQHF. CDR3 sequence (DNA): TGTGCCAGCAGTTTCCAGGTATATCAGCCCCAGCATTTT.

There are a few counts of this clonotype. The chain employs TRBV6-1 and TRBJ2-1; D assignment may be TRBD1 or TRBD2 (5 bases each). Germline loops: CDR1 MNHNS, CDR2 SASEGT. Trimming took off 5 bases at V and 4 bases at J, with 12 bases between the two ends. This CDR3 region has 14 residues. The DNA for the CDR3 is TGTGCCAGCAGTTTGGGGACGGTTTACAATGAGCAGTTCTTC. It is translated as CASSLGTVYNEQFF.

This clonotype was counted between two and nine times. V and J are TRBV27 and TRBJ2-7; TRBD2 is a possible D gene (5 bases). CDR1 and CDR2 from the germline V gene are MNHEY and SMNVEV (reference sequence). This CDR3 region has 16 residues. The ends were cut back, 6 bases at V and 4 bases at J, with 22 bases in the middle. The CDR3 DNA reads as TGTGCCAGCAGCCCAAGTTATGAGGGAAGGAGGTACGAGCAGTACTTC. Translating it yields CASSPSYEGRRYEQYF.

There are many counts of this clonotype. V is TRBV12-3 or TRBV12-4 and J is TRBJ1-2, with TRBD1 identical over 10 bases. CDR3 size: 15 residues. The J segment lost 4 bases and the V segment lost 8 bases, leaving 10 bases of the junction unmatched. CDR3 sequence (DNA): TGTGCCAGCTCCCCGGGACAGGGGAATGCCTATGGCTACACCTTC. It specifies CASSPGQGNAYGYTF.

This clonotype has just a few counts. V gene TRBV27 combines with J gene TRBJ2-7, with 7 positions matching TRBD1. CDR1 MNHEY and CDR2 SMNVEV come from the germline V gene (reference sequence). The CDR3 runs to 14 residues. Trimming at V came to 2 bases and at J to 3 bases, leaving 4 bases not matched to a gene. This CDR3 reads CASSLRDSNYEQYF. CDR3 coding DNA: TGTGCCAGCAGTTTAAGGGACAGCAACTACGAGCAGTACTTC.

The chain is built from TRBV7-3 and TRBJ2-3, with D possibly matching TRBD1 (6 bases). CDR3 length equals 15 residues. V was pared by 5 bases and J by 1 base, with 13 bases between. CDR1 and CDR2 (germline): SGHTA, FQGTGA. CDR3 residues: CASSGEGVGTDTQYF. CDR3 sequence (DNA): TGTGCCAGCAGCGGAGAGGGGGTTGGCACAGATACGCAGTATTTT.

The chain couples TRBV7-9 to TRBJ2-7; 16 bases are a match to TRBD2. In germline, CDR1 is SEHNR, CDR2 FQNEAQ (reference sequence). The V segment lost 0 bases and the J segment 4 bases; nucleotides outside the gene matches: 6. The CDR3 has 18 amino acids. This CDR3 is CASSLAGGLAGGDYEQYF. The CDR3 coding sequence is TGTGCCAGCAGCTTAGCCGGGGGACTAGCGGGAGGGGATTACGAGCAGTACTTC.

This clonotype has just a few counts. V usage is TRBV28 and J usage is TRBJ2-2; TRBD2 aligns across 15 bases. V was clipped by 3 bases and J by 2 bases; unmatched bases: 7. The CDR3 covers 19 residues. Germline values: CDR1 MDHEN, CDR2 SYDVKM. CDR3 DNA: TGTGCCAGCAGTTTTGAAGGGACTAGCGGGAGGAGAAACACCGGGGAGCTGTTTTTT. Protein: CASSFEGTSGRRNTGELFF. The full variable domain, in which reference TRBV28 and TRBJ2-2 provide the parts outside the CDR3, is DVKVTQSSRYLVKRTGEKVFLECVQDMDHENMFWYRQDPGLGLRLIYFSYDVKMKEKGDIPEGYSVSREKKERFSLILESASTNQTSMYLCASSFEGTSGRRNTGELFFGEGSRLTVL.

This clonotype has a handful of counts. The gene calls are TRBV6-1 and TRBJ2-7; D perhaps matches TRBD1 (6 bases). The CDR3 is 14 amino acids. V was shortened by 0 bases and J by 2 bases, with 8 bases between the two germline ends. CDR1 is MNHNS and CDR2 is SASEGT in the germline V gene. Here the CDR3 reads CASSEAQGPYEQYF. DNA of the CDR3: TGTGCCAGCAGTGAAGCACAGGGCCCCTACGAGCAGTACTTC.

This clonotype occurred a few times. In DNA, the CDR3 is TGTGCCAGCTCACCAAAAGGACAGTACTCCTACAATGAGCAGTTCTTC. Protein: CASSPKGQYSYNEQFF. The rearrangement joins TRBV18 to TRBJ2-1; D possibly corresponds to TRBD1 (6 bases). The CDR3 consists of 16 residues. CDR1 is KGHSH, CDR2 LQKENI, per germline. The germline V and J ends were trimmed by 2 bases and 0 bases, with 11 bases remaining between them.

This rearrangement joins TRBV10-3 to TRBJ1-5; tentatively, D is TRBD1 (6 bases). Germline CDR1 and CDR2: ENHRY and SYGVKD. Trimming stripped 5 bases from V and 6 bases from J, with 11 bases between. The CDR3 spans 13 residues. DNA of the CDR3: TGTGCCATCAGTTCAGGGGTGTTTCAGCCCCAGCATTTT. Its protein is CAISSGVFQPQHF.

J is TRBJ2-1 and V is TRBV7-6; 7 positions agree with TRBD2. Germline V gene data show CDR1 as SGHVS and CDR2 as FNYEAQ. The CDR3 is 17 residues long. Trimming cost V 6 bases and J 3 bases; bases outside gene matches: 14. The CDR3: CASSHHKVAGLYNEQFF. DNA of the CDR3: TGTGCCAGCAGTCACCATAAAGTAGCGGGCCTCTACAATGAGCAGTTCTTC.

The chain recombines TRBV28 with TRBJ1-5, with a possible D match to TRBD1 (5 bases). CDR3 size: 12 residues. V was trimmed by 10 bases and J by 3 bases, leaving 10 bases between them. CDR1 is MDHEN and CDR2 is SYDVKM in the germline V gene. The CDR3, as DNA: TGTGCCACCTCAGGGTTCAATCAGCCCCAGCATTTT. Protein sequence: CATSGFNQPQHF. The whole variable domain, filled in from reference TRBV28 and TRBJ1-5, reads DVKVTQSSRYLVKRTGEKVFLECVQDMDHENMFWYRQDPGLGLRLIYFSYDVKMKEKGDIPEGYSVSREKKERFSLILESASTNQTSMYLCATSGFNQPQHFGDGTRLSIL.

The rearrangement uses TRBV27 and TRBJ1-3, with D hard to call. The V end lost 3 bases, the J end lost 2 bases, and 11 bases lay between the germline ends. This CDR3 is built from 15 residues. CDR1 is MNHEY, CDR2 SMNVEV, per germline (reference sequence). This chain's CDR3 is CASSLGRPTGNTIYF. DNA for the CDR3: TGTGCCAGCAGTTTGGGGAGGCCTACTGGAAACACCATATATTTT.

This clonotype was seen ten or more times. The CDR3 sequence is CASSYGQGRTDTQYF. CDR3 sequence (DNA): TGTGCCAGCAGTTACGGACAAGGAAGGACAGATACGCAGTATTTT. The chain is built from TRBV12-3 or TRBV12-4 and TRBJ2-3, with D possibly TRBD1 on 5 matching bases. V was cut by 4 bases and J by 3 bases, with 14 bases left in between. The CDR3 sequence is 15 residues long.

As for this clonotype: A single base separates this from a much larger clone, so it may be a read error. The chain has TRBV12-3 or TRBV12-4 and TRBJ2-1, with 8 bases matching TRBD2. J lost 10 bases, V lost 5 bases, and 10 bases had no gene match. This CDR3 comprises 14 residues. DNA for the CDR3: TGTGCCAGCAGTATAAGCGGGGGTCGTTACGAGCAGTTCTTC. It encodes CASSISGGRYEQFF.

The gene calls are TRBV20-1 and TRBJ1-6; 9 nucleotides line up with TRBD1. The CDR3 sequence is 15 residues long. Germline lookup yields CDR1 DFQATT and CDR2 SNEGSKA (reference sequence). After removal of 2 bases from V and 6 bases from J, the junction contained 5 bases not matched to a gene. The CDR3 sequence is CSARPTTGGNSPLHF. As DNA, the CDR3 is TGCAGTGCTAGACCTACGACAGGGGGTAATTCACCCCTCCACTTT.

The V gene is TRBV19, the J gene TRBJ2-3; 7 positions agree with TRBD1. Germline V lookup: CDR1 LNHDA, CDR2 SQIVND (reference sequence). V lost 5 bases, J lost 2 bases, and 7 bases stayed unmatched. The CDR3 length is 15 residues. The CDR3 nucleotides read TGTGCCAGTAGTCCAGGGGGAAGGGACACAGATACGCAGTATTTT. This translates into CASSPGGRDTDTQYF. Drawing the rest from reference TRBV19 and TRBJ2-3, the complete variable domain is DGGITQSPKYLFRKEGQNVTLSCEQNLNHDAMYWYRQDPGQGLRLIYYSQIVNDFQKGDIAEGYSVSREKKESFPLTVTSAQKNPTAFYLCASSPGGRDTDTQYFGPGTRLTVL.

This clonotype was found a few times. The chain employs TRBV6-1 and TRBJ2-6; D perhaps matches TRBD1 (7 bases). Trimming pared 6 bases from V and 4 bases from J, leaving 16 bases between. CDR1 MNHNS and CDR2 SASEGT come from the germline V gene. The length of the CDR3 is 16 residues. DNA of the CDR3: TGTGCCAGCAGCGCGACAGGGACTTCCGGGGCCAACGTCCTGACTTTC. This translates into CASSATGTSGANVLTF.